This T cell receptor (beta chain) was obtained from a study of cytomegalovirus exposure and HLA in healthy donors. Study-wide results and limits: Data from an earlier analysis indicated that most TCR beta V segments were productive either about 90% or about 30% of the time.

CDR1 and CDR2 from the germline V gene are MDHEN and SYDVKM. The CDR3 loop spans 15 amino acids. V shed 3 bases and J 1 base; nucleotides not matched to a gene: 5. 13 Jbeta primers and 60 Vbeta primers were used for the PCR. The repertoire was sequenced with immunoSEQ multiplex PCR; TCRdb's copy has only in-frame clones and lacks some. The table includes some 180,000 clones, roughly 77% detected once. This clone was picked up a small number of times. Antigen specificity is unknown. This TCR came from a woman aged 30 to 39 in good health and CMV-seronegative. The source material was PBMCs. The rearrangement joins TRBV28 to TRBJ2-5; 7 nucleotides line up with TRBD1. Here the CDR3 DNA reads TGTGCCAGCAGTTTTGGTACAGGGGCCCAAGAGACCCAGTACTTC. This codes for CASSFGTGAQETQYF.